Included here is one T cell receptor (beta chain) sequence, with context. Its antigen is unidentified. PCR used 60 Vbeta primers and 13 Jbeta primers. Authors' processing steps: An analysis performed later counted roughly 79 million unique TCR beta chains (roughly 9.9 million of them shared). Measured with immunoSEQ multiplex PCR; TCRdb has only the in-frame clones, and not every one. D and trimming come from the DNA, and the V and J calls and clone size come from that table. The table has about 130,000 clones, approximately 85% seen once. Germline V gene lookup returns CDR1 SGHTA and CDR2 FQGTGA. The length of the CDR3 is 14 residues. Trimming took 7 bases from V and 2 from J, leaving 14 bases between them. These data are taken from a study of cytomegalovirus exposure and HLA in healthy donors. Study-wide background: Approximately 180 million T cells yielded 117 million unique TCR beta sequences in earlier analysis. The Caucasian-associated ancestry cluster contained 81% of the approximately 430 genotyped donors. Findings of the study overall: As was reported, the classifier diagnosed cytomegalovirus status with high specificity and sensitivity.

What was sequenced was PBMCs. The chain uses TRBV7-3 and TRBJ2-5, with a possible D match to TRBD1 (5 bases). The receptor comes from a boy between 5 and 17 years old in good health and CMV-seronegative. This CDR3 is CASKDSRQQETQYF. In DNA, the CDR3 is TGTGCCAGCAAAGACAGCAGACAGCAAGAGACCCAGTACTTC. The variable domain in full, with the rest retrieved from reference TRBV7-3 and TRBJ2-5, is GAGVSQTPSNKVTEKGKYVELRCDPISGHTALYWYRQSLGQGPEFLIYFQGTGAADDSGLPNDRFFAVRPEGSVSTLKIQRTERGDSAVYLCASKDSRQQETQYFGPGTRLLVL.